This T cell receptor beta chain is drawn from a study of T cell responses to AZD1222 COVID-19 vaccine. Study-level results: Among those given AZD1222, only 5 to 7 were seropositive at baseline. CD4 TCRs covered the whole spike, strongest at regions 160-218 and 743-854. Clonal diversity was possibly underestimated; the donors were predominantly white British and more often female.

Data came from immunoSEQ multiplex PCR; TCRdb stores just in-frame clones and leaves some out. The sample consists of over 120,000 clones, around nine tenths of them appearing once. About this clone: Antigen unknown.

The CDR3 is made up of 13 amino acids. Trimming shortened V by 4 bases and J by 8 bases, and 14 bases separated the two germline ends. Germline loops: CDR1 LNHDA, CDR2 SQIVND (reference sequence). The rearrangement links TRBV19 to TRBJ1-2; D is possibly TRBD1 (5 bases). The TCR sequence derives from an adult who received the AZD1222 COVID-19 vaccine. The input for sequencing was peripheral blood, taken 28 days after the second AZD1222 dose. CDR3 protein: CASSNRRGSGYTF. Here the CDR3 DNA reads TGTGCCAGTAGTAATAGGCGGGGGAGCGGCTACACCTTC. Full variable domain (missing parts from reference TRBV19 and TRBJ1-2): DGGITQSPKYLFRKEGQNVTLSCEQNLNHDAMYWYRQDPGQGLRLIYYSQIVNDFQKGDIAEGYSVSREKKESFPLTVTSAQKNPTAFYLCASSNRRGSGYTFGSGTRLTVV.